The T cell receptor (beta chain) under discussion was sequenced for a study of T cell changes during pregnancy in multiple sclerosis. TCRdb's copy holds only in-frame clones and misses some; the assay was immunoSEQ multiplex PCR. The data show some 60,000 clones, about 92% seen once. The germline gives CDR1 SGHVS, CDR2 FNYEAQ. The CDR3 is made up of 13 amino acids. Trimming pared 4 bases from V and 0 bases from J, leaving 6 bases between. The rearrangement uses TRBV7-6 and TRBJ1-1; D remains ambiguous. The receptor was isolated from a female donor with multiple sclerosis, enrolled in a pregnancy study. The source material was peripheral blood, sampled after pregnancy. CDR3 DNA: TGTGCCAGCAGCTCTATAATGAACACTGAAGCTTTCTTT. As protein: CASSSIMNTEAFF.